The 11 T cell receptor beta chains given below trace back to one sample, sequenced in a study of T cell changes during pregnancy in multiple sclerosis. Assay used: immunoSEQ multiplex PCR; TCRdb lists only in-frame clones, some missing. The sample consists of 100,000 or so clones, more than 90% of them appearing once. The material was peripheral blood, obtained in the second trimester of pregnancy. The receptors here all came from a female donor with multiple sclerosis, enrolled in a pregnancy study.

V usage is TRBV7-3 and J usage is TRBJ1-4, with 7 nucleotides matching TRBD1. Trimming cost V 2 bases and J 6 bases; bases outside gene matches: 6. CDR1 and CDR2 (germline): SGHTA, FQGTGA. The CDR3 has 15 residues. CDR3 region: CASSLAGGKDEKLFF. CDR3 bases: TGTGCCAGCAGCTTAGCAGGGGGTAAAGATGAAAAACTGTTTTTT.

The rearrangement links TRBV7-6 to TRBJ1-4; TRBD1 might be the D (6 bases). V lost 5 bases and J 4 bases, leaving 14 bases between the germline ends. This CDR3 is built from 15 residues. CDR1 and CDR2 (germline): SGHVS, FNYEAQ. The CDR3 region is CASSARTALNEKLFF. The CDR3 nucleotides read TGTGCCAGCAGCGCCAGGACAGCCCTTAATGAAAAACTGTTTTTT.

The genes are TRBV6-5 and TRBJ2-1; unclear D gene. CDR3 length equals 12 residues. Trimming removed 8 bases from V and 8 bases from J, with 13 bases in between. From germline, CDR1 is MNHEY and CDR2 SVGAGI. The CDR3 nucleotides are TGTGCCAGCGGTAATCAACACGATGAGCAGTTCTTC. Residues: CASGNQHDEQFF.

V gene TRBV5-6 combines with J gene TRBJ2-7; 10 positions agree with TRBD2. The V and J ends lost 2 bases and 7 bases, in that order; junction bases with no gene match: 18. CDR3 length: 18 amino acids. CDR1 is SGHDT and CDR2 is YYEEEE in the germline V gene. In nucleotides, the CDR3 is TGTGCCAGCAGCTTCAACGGACTAGCGGAACCCCTTGATGGGGAGCAGTACTTC. This gives the protein CASSFNGLAEPLDGEQYF.

The chain recombines TRBV10-3 with TRBJ2-1, with TRBD2 matching 11 bases. In germline, CDR1 is ENHRY, CDR2 SYGVKD. The V and J ends lost 5 bases and 5 bases, in that order; junction bases with no gene match: 5. CDR3 length: 15 amino acids. Here the CDR3 reads CAISQTSGANNEQFF. The CDR3 DNA is TGTGCCATCAGTCAGACTAGCGGGGCCAACAATGAGCAGTTCTTC.

The rearrangement joins TRBV14 to TRBJ2-2; the D gene is possibly TRBD2 (5 bases). CDR3 length: 15 residues. CDR1 is SGHDN, CDR2 FVKESK, per germline. V was pared by 7 bases and J by 0 bases, with 12 bases between. The DNA of the CDR3 is TGTGCCAGCACCCTGAGCGGATCGAACACCGGGGAGCTGTTTTTT. It specifies CASTLSGSNTGELFF.

Comment on this clone: Mismatch with germline at one junction end may stem from a read error. The rearrangement uses TRBV5-8 and TRBJ2-3; D is possibly TRBD2 (5 bases). The germline V gene encodes CDR1 SGHTS and CDR2 YDEGEE. The CDR3 is 10 amino acids. The CDR3 region is CGGCTDTQYF. The CDR3 DNA is TGCGGCGGGTGTACAGATACGCAGTATTTT.

V usage is TRBV5-5 and J usage is TRBJ2-2; D is perhaps TRBD1 (6 bases). Germline CDR1 SGHKS, CDR2 YYEKEE (reference sequence). This CDR3 has 15 amino acids. V lost 1 base and J 4 bases, leaving 11 bases between the germline ends. The CDR3 DNA reads TGTGCCAGCAGCTTGTCAGGGGTCCCCACCGGGGAGCTGTTTTTT. Translated: CASSLSGVPTGELFF.

Only a few counts were recorded for this clone. The genes are TRBV12-5 and TRBJ1-1; a possible D gene is TRBD1 (5 bases). V lost 7 bases and J lost 1, with 10 bases in between. CDR1 and CDR2 from the germline V gene are LGHNT and FRNRAP. This CDR3 contains 13 residues. The CDR3 reads CASARAPNTEAFF. CDR3 bases: TGTGCTAGTGCCAGGGCCCCGAACACTGAAGCTTTCTTT.

The chain employs TRBV2 and TRBJ2-1, with TRBD2 matching 9 bases. In germline, CDR1 is SNHLY, CDR2 FYNNEI. This CDR3 is built from 16 residues. V lost 8 bases and J lost 7; bases outside the gene matches: 15. The CDR3 DNA sequence: TGTGCCAGCTTTAGAAGGCGGGAGGGCGGGGAAAATGAGCAGTTCTTC. This translates into CASFRRREGGENEQFF.

The rearrangement joins TRBV21-1 to TRBJ1-4; whether TRBD1, the table's D call, matches the DNA was not checked. TRBV21-1 is a pseudogene locus. This CDR3 has 11 residues. CDR3 sequence: CASSDTRTGFF. Here the CDR3 DNA reads TGTGCCAGCAGCGACACCCGGACAGGGTTTTTT.